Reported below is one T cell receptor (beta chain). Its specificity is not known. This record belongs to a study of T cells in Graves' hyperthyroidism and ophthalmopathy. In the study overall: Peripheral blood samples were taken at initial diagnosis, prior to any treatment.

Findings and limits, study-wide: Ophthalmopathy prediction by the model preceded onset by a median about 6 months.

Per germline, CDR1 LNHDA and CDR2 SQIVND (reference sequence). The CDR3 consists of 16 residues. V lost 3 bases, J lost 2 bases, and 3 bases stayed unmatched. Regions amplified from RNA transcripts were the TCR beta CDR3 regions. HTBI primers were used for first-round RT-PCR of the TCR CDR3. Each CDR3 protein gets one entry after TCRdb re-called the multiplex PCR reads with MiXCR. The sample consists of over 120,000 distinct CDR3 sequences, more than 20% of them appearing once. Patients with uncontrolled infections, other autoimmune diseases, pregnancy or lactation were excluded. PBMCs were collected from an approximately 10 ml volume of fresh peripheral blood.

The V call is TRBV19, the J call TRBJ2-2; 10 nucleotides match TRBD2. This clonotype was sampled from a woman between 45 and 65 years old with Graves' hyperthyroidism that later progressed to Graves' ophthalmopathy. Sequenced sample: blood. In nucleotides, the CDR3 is TGTGCCAGTAGTATCACTAGCGGGATTAACACCGGGGAGCTGTTTTTT. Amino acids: CASSITSGINTGELFF. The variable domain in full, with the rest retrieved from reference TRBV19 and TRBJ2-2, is DGGITQSPKYLFRKEGQNVTLSCEQNLNHDAMYWYRQDPGQGLRLIYYSQIVNDFQKGDIAEGYSVSREKKESFPLTVTSAQKNPTAFYLCASSITSGINTGELFFGEGSRLTVL.